This T cell receptor beta chain comes out of a study of PD-L1 blockade in urothelial cancer. Study-level background: At 3 weeks after treatment start (second dose) and again at 6 weeks, blood was analyzed. Peripheral blood specimens exhibited a median yield of around 140,000 T cells.

Produced via immunoSEQ multiplex PCR; TCRdb's table is partial and in-frame only. The table includes 70,000 to 100,000 clones, around 83% detected once. V dropped 4 bases and J dropped 3; count of bases not matched to a gene: 4. The germline gives CDR1 SGHNT, CDR2 YYREEE (reference sequence). The CDR3 totals 14 residues. Regarding time point: pretreatment peripheral blood. Patients had locally advanced or metastatic urothelial carcinoma. The rearrangement uses TRBV5-4 and TRBJ1-5, with 7 bases matching TRBD1. The sample here was PBMCs, taken around atezolizumab (anti-PD-L1) treatment. This sequence originates from a man aged 55 to 70 with urothelial cancer. This CDR3 reads CASSRQGDNQPQHF. DNA of the CDR3: TGTGCCAGCAGCCGACAGGGCGACAATCAGCCCCAGCATTTT.